This T cell receptor beta chain was obtained from a study of lymphopenia after photon versus proton radiotherapy. Broader study findings: Oligoclonal CD8+ Temra expansion after nadir drove photon patients' diversity drop. Authors raise, but do not show, better survival with proton therapy. Under photons, naive T cells and diversity fell while effector/memory populations rose.

In regard to this clone: Its antigen is not known.

Profiling relied on immunoSEQ multiplex PCR, and the TCRdb table lists in-frame clones only, not all of them. The sample has tens of thousands of clones; roughly 90% are singletons. There are 12 residues in the CDR3. The germline V gene has CDR1 SGHAT and CDR2 FQNNGV. The V gene lost 5 bases and the J gene lost 6 bases, with 10 bases spanning the gap. This receptor was obtained from an older woman with pancreatic cancer. The input for sequencing was peripheral blood, taken from a patient treated with photon-based radiotherapy. The genes are TRBV11-2 and TRBJ1-2, with D perhaps TRBD1 (6 bases). CDR3 in amino acids: CASSKEGDGYTF. In DNA form, the CDR3 reads TGTGCCAGCAGCAAAGAGGGGGATGGCTACACCTTC.